This TCR beta chain was sequenced for a study of cytomegalovirus exposure and HLA in healthy donors. A multiplex PCR was run with 60 Vbeta primers and 13 Jbeta primers. The assay was immunoSEQ multiplex PCR, and TCRdb's table has in-frame clones only and misses some. The ten most abundant clones cover around 2.4% of a sample with approximately 150,000 clones. Donors sampled were nominally healthy, though unrecorded immune exposures were likely. Findings and limits, study-wide: Accurate prediction of HLA-A and HLA-B alleles (for most subjects) was reportedly achieved from TCR beta sequences. Some 150 TCR beta chains were listed as cytomegalovirus-associated.

In regard to this clone: Its antigen is currently unknown.

The CDR3 consists of 16 residues. Germline CDR1 is LGHNT and CDR2 is FRNRAP. V dropped 2 bases and J dropped 5; count of bases not matched to a gene: 6. The source material was PBMCs. This TCR was recovered from a woman aged 18-35 years in good health and CMV-seronegative. V is TRBV12-5 and J is TRBJ2-2; TRBD2 agrees at 9 bases. The CDR3 loop reads CASGLSLGLATGELFF. The CDR3 nucleotides are TGTGCTAGTGGTTTGAGTCTAGGACTAGCGACCGGGGAGCTGTTTTTT.